These 9 T cell receptor beta chains originate from one sample sequenced in a study of shared clonotypes between healthy human individuals. Only in-frame clones appear in the TCRdb table, and some are missing; sequencing was by immunoSEQ multiplex PCR. The sample includes 950,000 to 1,200,000 clones, about 80% seen only once; the top ten take 0.89%. The sequenced material came from memory CD4+ T cells from PBMCs. The subset: CD45RA-negative fraction. These receptors were collected from a man aged 18 to 35 in good health. Some clones in this sample may be carry-over from other donors' samples.

The chain recombines TRBV5-5 with TRBJ1-5; unclear D gene. The CDR3 is made up of 15 amino acids. The germline V and J ends were trimmed by 0 bases and 3 bases, with 10 bases remaining between them. CDR1 is SGHKS and CDR2 is YYEKEE in the germline V gene (reference sequence). The CDR3 here is CASSLVGRFNQPQHF. In DNA, the CDR3 is TGTGCCAGCAGCTTGGTGGGCAGGTTCAATCAGCCCCAGCATTTT.

The chain is built from TRBV7-6 and TRBJ2-7; D possibly corresponds to TRBD1 (5 bases). Per the germline V gene, CDR1 is SGHVS and CDR2 is FNYEAQ. Trimming removed 5 bases at V and 3 bases at J, with 14 bases between. CDR3 length: 14 amino acids. The CDR3 loop reads CASSLGQRRYEQYF. CDR3 nucleotides: TGTGCCAGCAGCCTTGGACAACGCCGCTACGAGCAGTACTTC.

This chain uses TRBV9 with TRBJ2-5; 7 bases fit TRBD1. From germline, CDR1 is SGDLS and CDR2 YYNGEE. The ends lost 4 bases at V and 1 base at J; junction bases unmatched: 4. The CDR3 loop spans 14 amino acids. This CDR3 reads CASSPGTAQETQYF. CDR3 in DNA: TGTGCCAGCAGCCCAGGGACAGCCCAAGAGACCCAGTACTTC.

This clone was seen ten or more times. This sequence joins TRBV27 and TRBJ1-1, with a possible D match to TRBD1 (5 bases). Trimming took off 3 bases at V and 4 bases at J, with 15 bases between the two ends. The CDR3 consists of 15 residues. The germline V gene has CDR1 MNHEY and CDR2 SMNVEV (reference sequence). DNA of the CDR3: TGTGCCAGCAGTTTGGGGGGGGTAAGTGGCACTGAAGCTTTCTTT. This encodes CASSLGGVSGTEAFF.

The chain links TRBV6-1 to TRBJ1-3; D not certain. CDR1 is MNHNS, CDR2 SASEGT, per germline. This CDR3 has 13 amino acids. Between the trimmed V and J ends, which lost 8 bases and 0 bases, there was a span of 8 bases. CDR3 DNA: TGTGCCAGCCTTCGCACCTCTGGAAACACCATATATTTT. Translating gives CASLRTSGNTIYF.

The chain has TRBV6-5 and TRBJ2-7; the match to TRBD1 covers 8 bases. In germline, CDR1 is MNHEY, CDR2 SVGAGI. The CDR3 runs to 15 residues. Unmatched junction bases numbered 8, after V lost 4 bases and J lost 3 bases. The chain's CDR3 is CASSSQTGVGYEQYF. Written as DNA, the CDR3 is TGTGCCAGCAGTTCGCAGACAGGGGTGGGCTACGAGCAGTACTTC.

The rearrangement joins TRBV6-1 to TRBJ2-1, with D maybe TRBD2 (6 bases). Trimming left V 2 bases short and J 4 bases short, with 18 bases between. This CDR3 region has 17 residues. Germline assignment: CDR1 MNHNS and CDR2 SASEGT. CDR3 protein: CASSELAQRSVYNEQFF. The CDR3 coding sequence is TGTGCCAGCAGTGAACTAGCGCAGCGCTCCGTGTACAATGAGCAGTTCTTC.

This clone was seen only once. J is TRBJ2-2 and V is TRBV28, with D perhaps TRBD1 (5 bases). V gave up 2 bases and J gave up 3 bases, with 10 bases separating them. This CDR3 comprises 15 residues. Per the germline V gene, CDR1 is MDHEN and CDR2 is SYDVKM. CDR3: CASSLGQGDTGELFF. The DNA of the CDR3 is TGTGCCAGCAGTTTAGGTCAGGGTGACACCGGGGAGCTGTTTTTT. Looking up the rest from reference TRBV28 and TRBJ2-2 gives the full variable domain: DVKVTQSSRYLVKRTGEKVFLECVQDMDHENMFWYRQDPGLGLRLIYFSYDVKMKEKGDIPEGYSVSREKKERFSLILESASTNQTSMYLCASSLGQGDTGELFFGEGSRLTVL.

V is TRBV28 and J is TRBJ1-2; D remains ambiguous. Germline V gene lookup returns CDR1 MDHEN and CDR2 SYDVKM. The V end was cut by 2 bases, the J end by 6 bases, with 13 bases between. CDR3 size: 14 residues. In nucleotides, the CDR3 is TGTGCCAGCAGTTTACCGGGTATCAGGCATGGCTACACCTTC. It specifies CASSLPGIRHGYTF.